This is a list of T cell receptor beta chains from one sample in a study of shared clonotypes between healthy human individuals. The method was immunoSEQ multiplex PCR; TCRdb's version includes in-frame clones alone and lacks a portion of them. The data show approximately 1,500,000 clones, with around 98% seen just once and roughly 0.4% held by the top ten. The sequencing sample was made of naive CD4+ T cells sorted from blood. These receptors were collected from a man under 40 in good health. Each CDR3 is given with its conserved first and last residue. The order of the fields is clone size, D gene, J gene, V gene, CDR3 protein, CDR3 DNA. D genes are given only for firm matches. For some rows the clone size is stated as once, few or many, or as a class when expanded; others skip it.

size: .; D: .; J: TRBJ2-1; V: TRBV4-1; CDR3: CASSHWAGRSYNEQFF; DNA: TGCGCCAGCAGCCATTGGGCGGGACGATCCTACAATGAGCAGTTCTTC
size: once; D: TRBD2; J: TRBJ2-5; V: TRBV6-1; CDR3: CASSGSGIETQYF; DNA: TGTGCCAGTAGCGGGAGTGGGATAGAGACCCAGTACTTC
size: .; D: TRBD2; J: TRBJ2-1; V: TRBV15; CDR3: CATSRQLAGGPDEQFF; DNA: TGTGCCACCAGCAGACAACTAGCGGGAGGGCCGGACGAGCAGTTCTTC
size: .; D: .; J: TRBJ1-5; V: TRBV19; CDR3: CASSIRGMGQPQHF; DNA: TGTGCCAGTAGTATTAGGGGGATGGGTCAGCCCCAGCATTTT
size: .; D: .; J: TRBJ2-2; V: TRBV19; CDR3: CASSSRLIGRKEELFF; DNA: TGTGCCAGTAGTTCTCGGTTGATCGGGAGAAAGGAGGAGCTGTTTTTT
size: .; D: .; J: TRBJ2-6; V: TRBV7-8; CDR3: CASRTAYGANVLTF; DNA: TGTGCCAGCAGGACCGCCTATGGGGCCAACGTCCTGACTTTC
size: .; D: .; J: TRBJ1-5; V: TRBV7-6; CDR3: CASSLSQHQPQHF; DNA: TGTGCCAGCAGCTTAAGCCAGCATCAGCCCCAGCATTTT
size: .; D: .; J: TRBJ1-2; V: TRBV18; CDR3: CASSSGDYGYTF; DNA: TGTGCCAGCTCCTCGGGTGACTATGGCTACACCTTC
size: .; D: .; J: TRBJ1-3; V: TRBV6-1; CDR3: CASSEGRQVAYTIYF; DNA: TGTGCCAGCAGTGAAGGTAGGCAGGTCGCCTACACCATATATTTT
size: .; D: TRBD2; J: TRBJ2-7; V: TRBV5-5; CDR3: CASSGRWTSGEYEQYF; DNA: TGTGCCAGCAGCGGACGCTGGACTAGCGGAGAATACGAGCAGTACTTC
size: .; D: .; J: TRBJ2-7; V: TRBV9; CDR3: CASSVRDSGEQYF; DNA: TGTGCCAGCAGCGTTCGAGATAGTGGGGAGCAGTACTTC
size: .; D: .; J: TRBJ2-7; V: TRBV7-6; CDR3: CASSLGPGNSYEQYF; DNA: TGTGCCAGCAGCTTAGGTCCGGGCAACTCCTACGAGCAGTACTTC
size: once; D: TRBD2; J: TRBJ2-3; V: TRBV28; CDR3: CASSSPSLAGGTDTQYF; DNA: TGTGCCAGCAGTTCTCCATCCTTAGCGGGAGGAACAGATACGCAGTATTTT
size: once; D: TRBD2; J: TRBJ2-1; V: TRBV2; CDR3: CASRLGLAGVNEQFF; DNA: TGTGCCAGCAGGCTGGGACTAGCGGGCGTCAATGAGCAGTTCTTC
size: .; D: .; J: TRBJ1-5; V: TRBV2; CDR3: CASSDRQRNQPQHF; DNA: TGTGCCAGCAGTGATAGACAACGCAATCAGCCCCAGCATTTT
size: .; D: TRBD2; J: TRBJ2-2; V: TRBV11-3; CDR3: CASSPTSGSFAGELFF; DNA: TGTGCCAGCAGCCCAACTAGCGGGAGCTTTGCCGGGGAGCTGTTTTTT